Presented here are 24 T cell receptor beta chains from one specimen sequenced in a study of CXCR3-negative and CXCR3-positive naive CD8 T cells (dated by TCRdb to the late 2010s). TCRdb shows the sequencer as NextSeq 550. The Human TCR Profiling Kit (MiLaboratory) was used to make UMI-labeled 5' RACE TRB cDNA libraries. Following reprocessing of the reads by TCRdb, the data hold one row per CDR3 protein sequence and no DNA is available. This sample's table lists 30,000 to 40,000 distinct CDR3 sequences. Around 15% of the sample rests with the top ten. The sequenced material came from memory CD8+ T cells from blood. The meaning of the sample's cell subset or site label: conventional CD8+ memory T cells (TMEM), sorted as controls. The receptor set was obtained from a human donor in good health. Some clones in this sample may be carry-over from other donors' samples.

Here the CDR3 reads CASSPGTSKETQYF. The chain couples TRBV7-6 to TRBJ2-5; TCRdb calls TRBD2, which cannot be checked without DNA. The CDR3 sequence is 14 residues long. Germline CDR1 SGHVS, CDR2 FNYEAQ.

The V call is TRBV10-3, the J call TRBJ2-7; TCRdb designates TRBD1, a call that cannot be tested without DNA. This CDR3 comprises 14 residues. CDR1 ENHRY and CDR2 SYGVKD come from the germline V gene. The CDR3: CAISEPGQYYEQYF.

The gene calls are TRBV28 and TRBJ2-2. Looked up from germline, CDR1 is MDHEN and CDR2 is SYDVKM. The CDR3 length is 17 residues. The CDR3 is CASSSLLANQMNGELFF. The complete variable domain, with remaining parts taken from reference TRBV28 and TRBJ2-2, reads DVKVTQSSRYLVKRTGEKVFLECVQDMDHENMFWYRQDPGLGLRLIYFSYDVKMKEKGDIPEGYSVSREKKERFSLILESASTNQTSMYLCASSSLLANQMNGELFFGEGSRLTVL.

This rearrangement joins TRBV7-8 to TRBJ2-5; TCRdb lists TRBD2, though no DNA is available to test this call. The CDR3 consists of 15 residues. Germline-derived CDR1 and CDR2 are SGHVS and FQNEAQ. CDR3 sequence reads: CASSPGMGLQETQYF.

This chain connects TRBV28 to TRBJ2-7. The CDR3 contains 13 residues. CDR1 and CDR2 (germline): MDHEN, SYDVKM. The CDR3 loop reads CASRPGSSYEQYF.

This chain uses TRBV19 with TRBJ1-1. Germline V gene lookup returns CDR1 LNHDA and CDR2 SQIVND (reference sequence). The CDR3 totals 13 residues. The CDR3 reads CATFSGEASEAFF.

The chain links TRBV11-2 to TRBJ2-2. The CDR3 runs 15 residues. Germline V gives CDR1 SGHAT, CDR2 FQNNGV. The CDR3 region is CASSLFRLWTGELFF.

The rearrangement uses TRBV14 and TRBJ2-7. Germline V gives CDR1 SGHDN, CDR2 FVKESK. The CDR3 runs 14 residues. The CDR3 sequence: CASSQEWPSYEQYF.

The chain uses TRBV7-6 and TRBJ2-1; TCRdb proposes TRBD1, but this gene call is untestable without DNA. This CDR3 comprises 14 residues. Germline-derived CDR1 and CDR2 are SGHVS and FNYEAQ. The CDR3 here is CASSFSPGSREQFF.

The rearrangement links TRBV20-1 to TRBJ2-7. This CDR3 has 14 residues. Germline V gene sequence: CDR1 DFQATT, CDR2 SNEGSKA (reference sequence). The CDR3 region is CSARDGTGVCEQYF.

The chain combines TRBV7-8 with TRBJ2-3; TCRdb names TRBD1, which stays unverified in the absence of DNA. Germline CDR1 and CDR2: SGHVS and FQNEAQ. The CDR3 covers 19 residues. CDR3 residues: CASSLGGTLGGANTDTQYF.

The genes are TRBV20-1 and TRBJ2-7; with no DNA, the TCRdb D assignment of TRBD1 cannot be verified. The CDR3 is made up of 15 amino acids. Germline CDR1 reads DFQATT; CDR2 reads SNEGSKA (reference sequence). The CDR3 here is CSARPNRDSSYEQYF.

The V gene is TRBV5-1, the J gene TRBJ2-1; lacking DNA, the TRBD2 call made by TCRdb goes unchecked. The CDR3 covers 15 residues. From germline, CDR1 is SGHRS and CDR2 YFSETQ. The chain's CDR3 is CASSFLAPTYNEQFF.

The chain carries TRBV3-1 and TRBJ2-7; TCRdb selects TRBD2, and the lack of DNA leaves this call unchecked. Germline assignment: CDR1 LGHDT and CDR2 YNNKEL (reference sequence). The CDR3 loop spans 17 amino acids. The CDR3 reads CASSPASGGLLYNEQYF.

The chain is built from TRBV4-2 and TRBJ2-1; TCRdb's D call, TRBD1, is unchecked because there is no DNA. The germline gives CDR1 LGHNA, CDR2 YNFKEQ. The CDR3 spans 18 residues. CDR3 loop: CASSQEAAGTGIPNEQFF.

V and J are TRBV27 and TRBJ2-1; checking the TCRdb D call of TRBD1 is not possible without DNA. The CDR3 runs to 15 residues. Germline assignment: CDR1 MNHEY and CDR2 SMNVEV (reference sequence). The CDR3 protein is CASRLPGQGYNEQFF.

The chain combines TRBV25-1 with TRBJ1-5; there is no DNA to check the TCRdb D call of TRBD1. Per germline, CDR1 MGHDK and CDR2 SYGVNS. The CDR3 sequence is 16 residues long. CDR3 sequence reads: CASSGLTGGPNQPQHF.

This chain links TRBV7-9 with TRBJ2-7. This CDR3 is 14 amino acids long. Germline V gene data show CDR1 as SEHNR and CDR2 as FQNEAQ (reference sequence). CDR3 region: CASSPELNAYEQYF.

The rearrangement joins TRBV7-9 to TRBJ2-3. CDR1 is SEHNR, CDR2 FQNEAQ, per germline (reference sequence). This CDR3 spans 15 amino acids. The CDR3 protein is CASSGSGTSTDTQYF.

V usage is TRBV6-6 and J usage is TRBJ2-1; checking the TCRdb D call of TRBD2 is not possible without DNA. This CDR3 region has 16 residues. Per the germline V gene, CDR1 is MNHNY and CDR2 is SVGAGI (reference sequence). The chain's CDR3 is CASSYSGIAGYNEQFF.

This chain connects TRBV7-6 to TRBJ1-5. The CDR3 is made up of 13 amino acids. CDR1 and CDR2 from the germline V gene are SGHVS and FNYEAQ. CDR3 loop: CASSLALGQPQHF.

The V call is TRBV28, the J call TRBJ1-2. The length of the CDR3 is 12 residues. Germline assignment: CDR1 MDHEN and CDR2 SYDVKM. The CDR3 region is CASSFTYYGYTF.

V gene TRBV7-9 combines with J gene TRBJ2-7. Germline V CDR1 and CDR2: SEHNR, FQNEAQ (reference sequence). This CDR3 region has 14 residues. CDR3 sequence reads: CASSLEGPSYEQYF. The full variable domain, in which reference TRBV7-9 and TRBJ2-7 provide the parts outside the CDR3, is DTGVSQNPRHKITKRGQNVTFRCDPISEHNRLYWYRQTLGQGPEFLTYFQNEAQLEKSRLLSDRFSAERPKGSFSTLEIQRTEQGDSAMYLCASSLEGPSYEQYFGPGTRLTVT.

CDR3 loop: CASSFGGVRFF. The chain carries TRBV12-3 or TRBV12-4 and TRBJ2-2; lacking DNA, the TRBD2 call made by TCRdb goes unchecked. There are 11 residues in the CDR3.